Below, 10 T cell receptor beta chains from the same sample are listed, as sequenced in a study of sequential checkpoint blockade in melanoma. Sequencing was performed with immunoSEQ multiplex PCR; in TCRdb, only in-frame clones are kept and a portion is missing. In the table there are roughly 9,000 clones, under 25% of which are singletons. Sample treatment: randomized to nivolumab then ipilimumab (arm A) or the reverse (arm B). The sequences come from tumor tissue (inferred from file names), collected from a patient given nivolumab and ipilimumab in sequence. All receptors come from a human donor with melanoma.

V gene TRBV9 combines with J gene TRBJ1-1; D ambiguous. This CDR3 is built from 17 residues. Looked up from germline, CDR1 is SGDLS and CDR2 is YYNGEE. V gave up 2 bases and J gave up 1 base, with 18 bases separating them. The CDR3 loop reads CASSVHLLTPGNTEAFF. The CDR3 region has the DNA TGTGCCAGCAGCGTTCACCTATTAACACCGGGGAACACTGAAGCTTTCTTT. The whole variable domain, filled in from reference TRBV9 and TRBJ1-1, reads DSGVTQTPKHLITATGQRVTLRCSPRSGDLSVYWYQQSLDQGLQFLIQYYNGEERAKGNILERFSAQQFPDLHSELNLSSLELGDSALYFCASSVHLLTPGNTEAFFGQGTRLTVV.

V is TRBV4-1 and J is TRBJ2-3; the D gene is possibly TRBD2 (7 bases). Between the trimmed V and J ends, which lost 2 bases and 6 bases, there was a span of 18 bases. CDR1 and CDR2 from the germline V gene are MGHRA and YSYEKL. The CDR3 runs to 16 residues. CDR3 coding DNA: TGCGCCAGCAGCCAACACCTTGGGGGGGCACGGGATACGCAGTATTTT. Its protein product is CASSQHLGGARDTQYF.

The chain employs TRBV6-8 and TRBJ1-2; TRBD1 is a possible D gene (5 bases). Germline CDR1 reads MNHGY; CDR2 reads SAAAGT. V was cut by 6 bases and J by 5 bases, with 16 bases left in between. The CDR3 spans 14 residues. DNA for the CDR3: TGTGCCAGCAGACCCCGGGGCTCCGGATATGGCTACACCTTC. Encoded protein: CASRPRGSGYGYTF.

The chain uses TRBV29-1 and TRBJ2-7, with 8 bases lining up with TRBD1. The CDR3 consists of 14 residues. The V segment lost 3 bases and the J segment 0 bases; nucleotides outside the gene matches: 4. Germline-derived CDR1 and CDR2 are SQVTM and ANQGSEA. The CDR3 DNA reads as TGCAGCGTTGAGCCCGGACAGGGCTCCTACGAGCAGTACTTC. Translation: CSVEPGQGSYEQYF.

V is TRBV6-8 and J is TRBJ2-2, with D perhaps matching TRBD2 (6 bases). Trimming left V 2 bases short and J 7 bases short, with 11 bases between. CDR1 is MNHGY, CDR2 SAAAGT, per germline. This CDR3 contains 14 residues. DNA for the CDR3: TGTGCCAGCAGTTACCATGGGGGAGGCGGGGAGCTGTTTTTT. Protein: CASSYHGGGGELFF.

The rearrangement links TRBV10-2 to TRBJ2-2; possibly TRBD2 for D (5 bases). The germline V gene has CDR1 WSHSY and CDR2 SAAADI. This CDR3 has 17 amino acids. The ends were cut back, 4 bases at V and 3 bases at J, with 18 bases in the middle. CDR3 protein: CASSASISRPYTGELFF. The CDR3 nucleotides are TGCGCCAGCAGTGCTAGCATTTCCCGACCCTACACCGGGGAGCTGTTTTTT.

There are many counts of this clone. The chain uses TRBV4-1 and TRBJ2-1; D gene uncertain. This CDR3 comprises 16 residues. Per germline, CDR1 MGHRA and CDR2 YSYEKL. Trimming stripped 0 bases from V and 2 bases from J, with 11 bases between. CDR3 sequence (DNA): TGCGCCAGCAGCCAAGACAGTAGACCCCCCTACAATGAGCAGTTCTTC. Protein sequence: CASSQDSRPPYNEQFF.

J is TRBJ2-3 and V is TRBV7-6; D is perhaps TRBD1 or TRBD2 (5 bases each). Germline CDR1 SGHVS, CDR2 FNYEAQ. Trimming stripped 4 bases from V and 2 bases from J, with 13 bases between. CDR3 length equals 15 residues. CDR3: CASSYWDRITDTQYF. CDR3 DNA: TGTGCCAGCAGCTATTGGGACCGCATCACAGATACGCAGTATTTT.

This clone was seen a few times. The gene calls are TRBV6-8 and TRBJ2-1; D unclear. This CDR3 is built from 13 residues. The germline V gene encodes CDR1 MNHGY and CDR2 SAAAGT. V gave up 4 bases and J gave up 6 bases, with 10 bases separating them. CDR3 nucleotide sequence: TGTGCCAGCAGTTTAGATAGAACCAATGAGCAGTTCTTC. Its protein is CASSLDRTNEQFF.

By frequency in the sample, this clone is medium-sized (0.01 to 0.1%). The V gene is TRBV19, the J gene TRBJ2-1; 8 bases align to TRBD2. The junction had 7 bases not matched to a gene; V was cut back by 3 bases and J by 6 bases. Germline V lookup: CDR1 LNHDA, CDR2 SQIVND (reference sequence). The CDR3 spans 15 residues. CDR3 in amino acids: CASSIRAGALNEQFF. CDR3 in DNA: TGTGCCAGTAGTATTAGAGCGGGGGCCCTCAATGAGCAGTTCTTC.